This entry is about one T cell receptor beta chain. Antigen unknown. CD45RO-negative, CCR7-selected cells formed the naive CD8 fraction, which excluded terminally differentiated effector memory CD45RA+ cells. The data derive from a study of shared clonotypes between healthy human individuals. Regarding the study as a whole: Despite large depth, sorted-subset datasets appeared incompletely sequenced.

The assay was carried out at the deep level. Sorted-subset replicate PCR reactions were performed with 200 ng DNA, corresponding to tens of thousands of T cell genomes. Repertoires were generated with immunoSEQ multiplex PCR, while TCRdb's copy carries only in-frame clones and drops some. Of more than 2 million clones in the sample, 90% to 95% were seen once. The CDR3 runs to 16 residues. Trimming removed 6 bases from V and 5 bases from J, with 22 bases in between. Germline V gene lookup returns CDR1 SGHTA and CDR2 FQGTGA. Sequenced material: naive CD8+ T cells from PBMCs. The TCR sequence derives from a man between 18 and 29 years old in good health. Some clones in this sample may be carry-over from other donors' samples. The rearrangement joins TRBV7-3 to TRBJ2-5; D tentatively fits TRBD1 or TRBD2 (6 bases each). The CDR3 DNA follows: TGTGCCAGCAGACGAGAGAGGGGGGAGGCTTGGGAGACCCAGTACTTC. Its translation is CASRRERGEAWETQYF. Full variable domain (missing parts from reference TRBV7-3 and TRBJ2-5): GAGVSQTPSNKVTEKGKYVELRCDPISGHTALYWYRQSLGQGPEFLIYFQGTGAADDSGLPNDRFFAVRPEGSVSTLKIQRTERGDSAVYLCASRRERGEAWETQYFGPGTRLLVL.